The sequence of this TCR beta chain was determined in a study of shared clonotypes between healthy human individuals. The V end lost 5 bases, the J end lost 2 bases, and 15 bases lay between the germline ends. CDR1 and CDR2 from the germline V gene are GTSNPN and SVGIG (reference sequence). The CDR3 is 15 amino acids. The healthy adult donors were HIV-negative and reported no recent acute infections or vaccinations. The repertoire was sequenced with immunoSEQ multiplex PCR; TCRdb's copy has only in-frame clones and lacks some. The profile covers 100,000 or so clones, with around 43% appearing a single time and about 16% taken by the ten largest.

The chain uses TRBV30 and TRBJ2-2, with D perhaps being TRBD1 or TRBD2 (5 bases each). Sequenced: PBMCs. The source of this sequence is a woman aged 40 to 55 in good health. Some clones in this sample may be carry-over from other donors' samples. CDR3 in DNA: TGTGCCTGGTCGCGCCGGGACGCCAACACCGGGGAGCTGTTTTTT. Encoded protein: CAWSRRDANTGELFF.